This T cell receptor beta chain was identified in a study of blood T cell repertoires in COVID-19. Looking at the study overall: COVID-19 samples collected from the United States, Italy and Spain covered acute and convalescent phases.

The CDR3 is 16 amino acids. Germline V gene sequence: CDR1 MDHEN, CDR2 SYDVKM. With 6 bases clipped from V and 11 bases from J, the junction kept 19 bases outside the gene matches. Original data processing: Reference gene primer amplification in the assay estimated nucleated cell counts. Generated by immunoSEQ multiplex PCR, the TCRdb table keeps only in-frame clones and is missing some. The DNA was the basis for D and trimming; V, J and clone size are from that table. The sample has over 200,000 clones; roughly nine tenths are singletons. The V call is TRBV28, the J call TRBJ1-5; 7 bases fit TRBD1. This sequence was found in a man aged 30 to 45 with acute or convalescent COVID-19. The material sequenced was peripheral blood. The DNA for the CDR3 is TGTGCCAGCAGGCGACAGGGTAGTATGGGATCAGCGGCCCAGCATTTT. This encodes CASRRQGSMGSAAQHF.